This T cell receptor (beta chain) was found in a study of vaccination effects on CD4 cells after COVID-19. Study information: Post-vaccine sampling took place a median of 72 days after the second dose. General study results and limits: By a late point after vaccination, infection- and vaccine-induced clones had shrunk markedly through clonal contraction.

Germline-derived CDR1 and CDR2 are LNHDA and SQIVND (reference sequence). V lost 9 bases to trimming and J lost 3 bases, with 12 bases between them. The CDR3 runs to 13 residues. Antigen-specific CD4+ T cells were first expanded with viral peptide pools by the ViraFEST assay and only then sequenced. Between days 9 and 10 of culture, CD4+ T cells were separated out. Everyone in the study got two shots of either the BNT162b2 or mRNA-1273 vaccine. None of the vaccinated had previously contracted SARS-CoV-2, and their nucleocapsid antibodies tested negative. Generated by immunoSEQ multiplex PCR, the TCRdb table keeps only in-frame clones and is missing some. This table has approximately 30,000 clones, roughly 86% appearing once. In regard to this clone: What it binds is not known.

The J gene is TRBJ1-5, the V gene TRBV19; D uncertain. This clonotype originated in a human donor who received a COVID-19 vaccine. Some clones in this sample may be carry-over from other donors' samples. The sample consisted of CD4+ T cells from PBMCs cultured with HCoV-NL63 spike peptides, taken after COVID-19 vaccination. The CDR3 DNA is TGTGCCAGCCACCGGGGTCCCAATCAGCCCCAGCATTTT. Residues: CASHRGPNQPQHF. The full variable domain, in which reference TRBV19 and TRBJ1-5 provide the parts outside the CDR3, is DGGITQSPKYLFRKEGQNVTLSCEQNLNHDAMYWYRQDPGQGLRLIYYSQIVNDFQKGDIAEGYSVSREKKESFPLTVTSAQKNPTAFYLCASHRGPNQPQHFGDGTRLSIL.